This T cell receptor beta chain was documented in a study of cytomegalovirus exposure and HLA in healthy donors. Study results and limitations: It was confirmed in vitro that a few of the CMV-associated chains were specific for CMV antigens. Later on, a genetic analysis was performed. It linked a missense variant in DCLRE1C with V- and J-gene trimming of TCR beta.

The CDR3 is made up of 12 amino acids. The V end was cut by 2 bases, the J end by 8 bases, with 6 bases between. Germline values: CDR1 MDHEN, CDR2 SYDVKM. The PCR made use of 60 Vbeta and 13 Jbeta primers. Only in-frame clones appear in the TCRdb table, and some are missing; sequencing was by immunoSEQ multiplex PCR. The sample shows 150,000 to 200,000 clones, roughly 80% of them seen only once. This clone came up a few times. Antigen specificity is unknown. The source material was PBMCs. This TCR was recovered from a woman between 50 and 59 years old in good health and CMV-seronegative. The chain has TRBV28 and TRBJ1-4; possible D gene TRBD1, 5 bases. The CDR3 loop reads CASSLGGEKLFF. CDR3 nucleotide sequence: TGTGCCAGCAGTTTAGGGGGGGAAAAACTGTTTTTT.